The rows below give T cell receptor beta chains drawn from one sample of a study of OX40 agonist ivuxolimab in advanced cancers. TCRdb's table, derived via immunoSEQ multiplex PCR, lists solely in-frame clones and lacks some. The table lists 70,000 to 75,000 clones, around 85% of them singletons. The sample consisted of CD4+ or CD8+ T cells sorted from blood, taken in a trial of the OX40 agonist ivuxolimab. The receptors come from an adult with an advanced solid tumor such as melanoma, head and neck, liver or kidney cancer. Each CDR3 is given with its conserved first and last residue.

CDR3 protein	V gene	CDR3 length
CASSFRQAGTDTQYF	TRBV5-1	15
CASSLDTGAGGNTEAFF	TRBV5-1	17
CASSQDHRITDTQYF	TRBV4-3	15
CASSRQSGANVLTF	TRBV6-1	14
CASSLGGIVDTQYF	TRBV6-5	14
CAWSATELGEKLFF	TRBV30	14
CASSPGAGGASF	TRBV7-2	12
CASSIQGPTSSYNEQFF	TRBV19	17
CASSFEGGLAYEQYF	TRBV5-6	15
CASSTGGMKNYGYTF	TRBV28	15
CASSQVGRGSHEQYF	TRBV4-3	15
CASSLVGFTDTQYF	TRBV27	14